This TCR beta chain was found in a study of CD8 T cells in ankylosing spondylitis. Findings and caveats of the study: Disease-associated clones were CD8+ and fairly uncommon in peripheral blood.

MiXCR, applied by TCRdb to the 5' RACE reads, yields one record per CDR3 protein. The repertoire holds 200,000 to 250,000 distinct CDR3 sequences, with about 10% as singletons. There are many counts of this clonotype. The antigen remains undetermined. Sequenced input: blood, either unsorted or a sorted T cell fraction (not recorded which). This receptor was obtained from a male donor with ankylosing spondylitis or in good health (not recorded which).

Here the CDR3 DNA reads TGTGCCAGCAGCCCTCGGACAGGGGCGGCGACTGAAGCTTTCTTT. Its protein is CASSPRTGAATEAFF. V usage is TRBV7-8 and J usage is TRBJ1-1, with TRBD1 matching 9 bases. The length of the CDR3 is 15 residues. V shed 5 bases, J shed 5 bases, and the junction held 9 bases outside the gene matches. Per germline, CDR1 SGHVS and CDR2 FQNEAQ.